Listed here are 20 T cell receptor beta chains from one sample, sequenced in a study of T cell responses to AZD1222 COVID-19 vaccine. Assay used: immunoSEQ multiplex PCR; TCRdb lists only in-frame clones, some missing. The repertoire holds 200,000 or so clones, roughly 92% seen once, with around 1% in the top ten. Sequencing was performed on peripheral blood, taken 28 days after the second AZD1222 dose. The receptors shown here come from an adult who received the AZD1222 COVID-19 vaccine.

J is TRBJ1-1 and V is TRBV2; 9 bases match TRBD1. Per germline, CDR1 SNHLY and CDR2 FYNNEI. CDR3 length equals 14 residues. The V and J ends lost 9 bases and 8 bases, in that order; junction bases with no gene match: 13. CDR3 nucleotide sequence: TGTGCCAGTAGGCGAGACAGGGGGAGCGGAGAAGCTTTCTTT. Protein sequence: CASRRDRGSGEAFF.

The rearrangement links TRBV3-1 (or the pseudogene TRBV3-2) to TRBJ2-5; TRBD2 aligns across 13 bases. Germline CDR1 LGHDT, CDR2 YNNKEL (reference sequence). This CDR3 comprises 13 residues. V dropped 4 bases and J dropped 8; count of bases not matched to a gene: 1. The CDR3 nucleotides read TGTGCCAGCAGCCGGACTAGCGGGGGAACCCAGTACTTC. Translating gives CASSRTSGGTQYF.

This sequence joins TRBV7-9 and TRBJ2-3; D is possibly TRBD1 (6 bases). V lost 3 bases to trimming and J lost 3 bases, with 10 bases between them. CDR1 and CDR2 (germline): SEHNR, FQNEAQ (reference sequence). CDR3 size: 14 residues. The CDR3 DNA is TGTGCCAGCAGCTTTTTGGGGGCAACAGATACGCAGTATTTT. This translates into CASSFLGATDTQYF. Complete variable domain (other parts from reference TRBV7-9 and TRBJ2-3): DTGVSQNPRHKITKRGQNVTFRCDPISEHNRLYWYRQTLGQGPEFLTYFQNEAQLEKSRLLSDRFSAERPKGSFSTLEIQRTEQGDSAMYLCASSFLGATDTQYFGPGTRLTVL.

This chain's CDR3 is CASSRSATNEKLFF. The DNA of the CDR3 is TGTGCCAGCAGCAGATCTGCAACTAATGAAAAACTGTTTTTT. V and J are TRBV27 and TRBJ1-4, with D unclear. The CDR3 covers 14 residues. Germline V gene sequence: CDR1 MNHEY, CDR2 SMNVEV (reference sequence). The V gene lost 6 bases and the J gene lost 0 bases, with 8 bases spanning the gap. The full variable domain, its missing parts supplied by reference TRBV27 and TRBJ1-4, is EAQVTQNPRYLITVTGKKLTVTCSQNMNHEYMSWYRQDPGLGLRQIYYSMNVEVTDKGDVPEGYKVSRKEKRNFPLILESPSPNQTSLYFCASSRSATNEKLFFGSGTQLSVL.

The J gene is TRBJ1-3, the V gene TRBV2, with D unresolved. The CDR3 totals 14 residues. V lost 10 bases, J lost 0 bases, and 13 bases lay in between. Looked up from germline, CDR1 is SNHLY and CDR2 is FYNNEI. CDR3 DNA sequence: TGTGCCACCTCCTACGAAGGCTCTGGAAACACCATATATTTT. Translation: CATSYEGSGNTIYF.

This chain uses TRBV4-1 with TRBJ2-6, with D hard to call. Trimming pared 1 base from V and 2 bases from J, leaving 0 bases between. Germline loops: CDR1 MGHRA, CDR2 YSYEKL. The CDR3 totals 13 residues. The DNA for the CDR3 is TGCGCCAGCAGCCAAGCTGGGGCCAACGTCCTGACTTTC. It encodes CASSQAGANVLTF.

In this sample, this clone turned up once. The chain couples TRBV15 to TRBJ1-5; TRBD1 matches at 8 bases. V gave up 6 bases and J gave up 3 bases; unmatched junction bases: 1. The CDR3 contains 13 residues. Germline CDR1 is LNHNV and CDR2 is YYDKDF (reference sequence). DNA of the CDR3: TGTGCCACCAGGGACAGGGCCAATCAGCCCCAGCATTTT. It codes for CATRDRANQPQHF.

The V gene is TRBV14, the J gene TRBJ1-1, with a tentative D call TRBD1 (5 bases). Trimming removed 7 bases at V and 3 bases at J, with 21 bases between. The V gene's germline CDR1 is SGHDN and CDR2 FVKESK. The CDR3 is 16 residues long. The CDR3 nucleotides are TGTGCCAGCATCGGGGCCAAAGGATTGGGGGACACTGAAGCTTTCTTT. This gives the protein CASIGAKGLGDTEAFF.

Worth noting for this clone: The sample carries other DNA sequences with the same CDR3. The chain employs TRBV6-5 and TRBJ1-1, with D hard to call. This CDR3 contains 15 residues. Trimming removed 2 bases from V and 0 bases from J, with 10 bases in between. CDR1 is MNHEY and CDR2 is SVGAGI in the germline V gene. CDR3 sequence: CASSYSGSMNTEAFF. The CDR3 DNA sequence: TGTGCCAGCAGTTACAGTGGATCCATGAACACTGAAGCTTTCTTT.

The rearrangement uses TRBV2 and TRBJ1-1, with 10 nucleotides matching TRBD1. This CDR3 is built from 14 residues. The germline V gene has CDR1 SNHLY and CDR2 FYNNEI. The V segment lost 5 bases and the J segment 7 bases; nucleotides outside the gene matches: 7. CDR3 region: CASSRQGASLEAFF. The DNA for the CDR3 is TGTGCCAGCAGTCGACAGGGGGCGAGCCTTGAAGCTTTCTTT.

The chain carries TRBV4-1 and TRBJ2-7; TRBD1 matches 7 bases. The V and J ends lost 4 bases and 3 bases, in that order; junction bases with no gene match: 18. The CDR3 has 18 amino acids. Germline CDR1 is MGHRA and CDR2 is YSYEKL. CDR3 sequence: CASSRPPGQAAPFYEQYF. The CDR3 DNA follows: TGCGCCAGCAGCCGCCCCCCCGGACAGGCCGCCCCGTTCTACGAGCAGTACTTC.

The gene calls are TRBV27 and TRBJ2-2; D is perhaps TRBD1 or TRBD2 (5 bases each). V was clipped by 3 bases and J by 10 bases, with 6 bases between them. The CDR3 has 11 residues. In germline, CDR1 is MNHEY, CDR2 SMNVEV (reference sequence). In DNA form, the CDR3 reads TGTGCCAGCAGTTTCGGGACGGAGCTGTTTTTT. It encodes CASSFGTELFF.

The chain is built from TRBV6-1 and TRBJ1-1; D is undetermined. With 2 bases removed from V and 1 base from J, the gap between germline ends came to 11 bases. Per the germline V gene, CDR1 is MNHNS and CDR2 is SASEGT. This CDR3 contains 15 residues. The chain's CDR3 is CASSEPRTGNTEAFF. Written as DNA, the CDR3 is TGTGCCAGCAGTGAACCCCGAACGGGGAACACTGAAGCTTTCTTT.

The chain has TRBV3-1 (or the pseudogene TRBV3-2) and TRBJ1-2; D remains ambiguous. The CDR3 has 14 residues. The germline CDR1 and CDR2 sequences are LGHDT and YNNKEL (reference sequence). V was trimmed by 0 bases and J by 9 bases, leaving 14 bases between them. The CDR3, as DNA: TGTGCCAGCAGCCAAGATTTGGTATTCGGGAGCTACACCTTC. The encoded protein is CASSQDLVFGSYTF.

This clone turned up a few times. The sample holds other DNA sequences that translate to the same CDR3. The V gene is TRBV11-2, the J gene TRBJ2-7; no reliable D call. V was pared by 3 bases and J by 2 bases, with 2 bases between. From germline, CDR1 is SGHAT and CDR2 FQNNGV. CDR3 size: 11 residues. The CDR3 is CASSLAYEQYF. CDR3 DNA sequence: TGTGCCAGCAGCTTGGCCTACGAGCAGTACTTC.

The chain combines TRBV18 with TRBJ1-1; D is undetermined. This CDR3 spans 17 amino acids. V lost 0 bases, J lost 0 bases, and 14 bases lay in between. The germline V gene encodes CDR1 KGHSH and CDR2 LQKENI. CDR3 sequence (DNA): TGTGCCAGCTCACCACCACTCTTCGCGGAAATGAACACTGAAGCTTTCTTT. It specifies CASSPPLFAEMNTEAFF.

The chain uses TRBV13 and TRBJ1-2; TRBD1 is a possible D gene (6 bases). V was cut by 2 bases and J by 4 bases, with 14 bases left in between. Germline CDR1 and CDR2: PRHDT and FYEKMQ (reference sequence). The CDR3 has 15 amino acids. DNA for the CDR3: TGTGCCAGCAGCTTAAACCCACAGGGAGGCTATGGCTACACCTTC. Encoded protein: CASSLNPQGGYGYTF.

This clone was counted a single time. J is TRBJ2-1 and V is TRBV27; the D gene is possibly TRBD1 (5 bases). V was shortened by 2 bases and J by 8 bases, with 16 bases between the two germline ends. Per the germline V gene, CDR1 is MNHEY and CDR2 is SMNVEV (reference sequence). This CDR3 has 15 amino acids. CDR3 bases: TGTGCCAGCAGTTTACGTGCAGGGATCCGCGATGAGCAGTTCTTC. Translating gives CASSLRAGIRDEQFF.

J is TRBJ1-1 and V is TRBV6-5; no firm D call. The CDR3 loop spans 14 amino acids. Trimming removed 6 bases at V and 3 bases at J, with 14 bases between. CDR1 MNHEY and CDR2 SVGAGI come from the germline V gene. This chain's CDR3 is CASRYYGSHTEAFF. The CDR3 bases are TGTGCCAGCAGGTATTACGGTAGCCACACTGAAGCTTTCTTT.

This chain links TRBV5-1 with TRBJ1-3; possibly TRBD1 for D (5 bases). V was trimmed by 4 bases and J by 0 bases, leaving 14 bases between them. The CDR3 length is 16 residues. Germline-derived CDR1 and CDR2 are SGHRS and YFSETQ. This CDR3 is CASSPGGGPSGNTIYF. DNA for the CDR3: TGCGCCAGCAGCCCGGGGGGGGGTCCCTCTGGAAACACCATATATTTT.